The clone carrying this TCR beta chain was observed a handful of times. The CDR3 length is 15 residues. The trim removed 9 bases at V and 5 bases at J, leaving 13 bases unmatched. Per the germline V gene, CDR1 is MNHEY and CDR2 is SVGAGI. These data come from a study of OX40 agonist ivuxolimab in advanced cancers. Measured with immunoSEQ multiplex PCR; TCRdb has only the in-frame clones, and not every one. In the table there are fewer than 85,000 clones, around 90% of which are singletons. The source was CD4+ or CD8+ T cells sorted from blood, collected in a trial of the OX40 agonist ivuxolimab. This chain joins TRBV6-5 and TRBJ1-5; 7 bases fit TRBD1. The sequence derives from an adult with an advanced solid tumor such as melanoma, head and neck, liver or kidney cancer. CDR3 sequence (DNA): TGTGCCAGTTCTTTAGAACAGGGGACGCATCAGCCCCAGCATTTT. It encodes CASSLEQGTHQPQHF.